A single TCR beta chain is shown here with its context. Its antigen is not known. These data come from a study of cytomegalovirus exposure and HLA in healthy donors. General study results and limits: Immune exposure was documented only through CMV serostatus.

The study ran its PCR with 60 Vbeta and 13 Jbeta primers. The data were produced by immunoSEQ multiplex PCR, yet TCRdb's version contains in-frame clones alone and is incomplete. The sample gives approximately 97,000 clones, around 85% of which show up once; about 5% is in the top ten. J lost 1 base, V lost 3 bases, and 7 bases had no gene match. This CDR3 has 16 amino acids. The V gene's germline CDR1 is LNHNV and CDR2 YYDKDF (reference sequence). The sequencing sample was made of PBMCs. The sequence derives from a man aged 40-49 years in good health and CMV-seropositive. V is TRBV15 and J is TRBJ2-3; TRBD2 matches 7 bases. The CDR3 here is CATSRGGRGGTDTQYF. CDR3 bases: TGTGCCACCAGCAGGGGGGGGAGAGGAGGCACAGATACGCAGTATTTT.